The 3 T cell receptor beta chains in this list originate from one sample, sequenced in a study of T cell responses to AZD1222 COVID-19 vaccine. Clones were sequenced by immunoSEQ multiplex PCR, and TCRdb holds only the in-frame ones, with some missing. The table includes 130,000 or so clones, about 90% detected once. The starting material was peripheral blood, obtained on day 0 of AZD1222 vaccination. These receptors were obtained from an adult in good health.

The chain carries TRBV18 and TRBJ2-5; tentatively, D is TRBD2 (6 bases). The CDR3 is made up of 14 amino acids. Germline V gene data show CDR1 as KGHSH and CDR2 as LQKENI. With 3 bases removed from V and 5 bases from J, the gap between germline ends came to 13 bases. The CDR3 is CASSPKPGDETQYF. DNA of the CDR3: TGTGCCAGCTCACCTAAGCCGGGAGACGAGACCCAGTACTTC.

The chain couples TRBV2 to TRBJ2-1, with TRBD1 matching 10 bases. The germline V gene has CDR1 SNHLY and CDR2 FYNNEI. V gave up 7 bases and J gave up 7 bases; unmatched junction bases: 10. The CDR3 has 15 amino acids. CDR3 coding DNA: TGTGCCAGCACTGGGGACAGGGGAGAATGGAATGAGCAGTTCTTC. Amino acid sequence: CASTGDRGEWNEQFF.

The V and J genes are TRBV2 and TRBJ1-6; 10 bases are a match to TRBD1. The junction had 5 bases not matched to a gene; V was cut back by 2 bases and J by 7 bases. Germline V gene data show CDR1 as SNHLY and CDR2 as FYNNEI. CDR3 length: 16 amino acids. The CDR3 sequence: CASSETGTGVNSPLHF. DNA for the CDR3: TGTGCCAGCAGTGAAACCGGGACAGGGGTCAATTCACCCCTCCACTTT.